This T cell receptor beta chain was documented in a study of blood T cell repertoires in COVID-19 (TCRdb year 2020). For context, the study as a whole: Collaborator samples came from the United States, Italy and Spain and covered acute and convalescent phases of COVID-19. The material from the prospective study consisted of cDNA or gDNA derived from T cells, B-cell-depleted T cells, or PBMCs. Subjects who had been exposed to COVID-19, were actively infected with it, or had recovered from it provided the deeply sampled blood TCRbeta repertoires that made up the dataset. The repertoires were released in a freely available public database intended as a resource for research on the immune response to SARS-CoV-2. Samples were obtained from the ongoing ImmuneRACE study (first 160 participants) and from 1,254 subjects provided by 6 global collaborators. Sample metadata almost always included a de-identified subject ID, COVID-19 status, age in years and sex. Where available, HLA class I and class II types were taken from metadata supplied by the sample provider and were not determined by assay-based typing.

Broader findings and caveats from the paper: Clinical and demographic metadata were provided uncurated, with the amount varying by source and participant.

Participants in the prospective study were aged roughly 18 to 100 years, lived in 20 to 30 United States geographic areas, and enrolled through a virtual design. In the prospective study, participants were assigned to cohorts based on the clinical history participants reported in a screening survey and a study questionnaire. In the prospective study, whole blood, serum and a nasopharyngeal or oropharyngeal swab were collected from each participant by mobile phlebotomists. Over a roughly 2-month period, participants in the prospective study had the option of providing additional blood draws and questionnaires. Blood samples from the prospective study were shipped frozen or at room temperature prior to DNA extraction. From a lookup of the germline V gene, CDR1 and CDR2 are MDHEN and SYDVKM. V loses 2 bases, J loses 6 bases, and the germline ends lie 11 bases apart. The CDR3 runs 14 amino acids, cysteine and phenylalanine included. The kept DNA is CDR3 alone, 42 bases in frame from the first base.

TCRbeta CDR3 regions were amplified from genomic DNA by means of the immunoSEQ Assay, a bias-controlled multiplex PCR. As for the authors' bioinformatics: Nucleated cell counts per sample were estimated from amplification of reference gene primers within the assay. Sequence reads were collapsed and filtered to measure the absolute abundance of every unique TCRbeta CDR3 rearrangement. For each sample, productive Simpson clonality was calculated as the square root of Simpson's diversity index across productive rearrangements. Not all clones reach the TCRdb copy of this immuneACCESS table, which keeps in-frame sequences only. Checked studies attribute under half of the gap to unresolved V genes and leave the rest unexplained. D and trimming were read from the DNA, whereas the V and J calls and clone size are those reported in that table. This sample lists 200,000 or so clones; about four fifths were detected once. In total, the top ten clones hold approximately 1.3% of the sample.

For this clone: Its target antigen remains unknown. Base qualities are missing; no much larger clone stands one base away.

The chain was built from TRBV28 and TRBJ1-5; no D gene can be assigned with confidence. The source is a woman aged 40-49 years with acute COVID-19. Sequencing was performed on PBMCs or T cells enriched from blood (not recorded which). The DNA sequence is TGTGCCAGCAGTTTAGCGTCCCCACCTCAGCCCCAGCATTTT. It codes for CASSLASPPQPQHF.